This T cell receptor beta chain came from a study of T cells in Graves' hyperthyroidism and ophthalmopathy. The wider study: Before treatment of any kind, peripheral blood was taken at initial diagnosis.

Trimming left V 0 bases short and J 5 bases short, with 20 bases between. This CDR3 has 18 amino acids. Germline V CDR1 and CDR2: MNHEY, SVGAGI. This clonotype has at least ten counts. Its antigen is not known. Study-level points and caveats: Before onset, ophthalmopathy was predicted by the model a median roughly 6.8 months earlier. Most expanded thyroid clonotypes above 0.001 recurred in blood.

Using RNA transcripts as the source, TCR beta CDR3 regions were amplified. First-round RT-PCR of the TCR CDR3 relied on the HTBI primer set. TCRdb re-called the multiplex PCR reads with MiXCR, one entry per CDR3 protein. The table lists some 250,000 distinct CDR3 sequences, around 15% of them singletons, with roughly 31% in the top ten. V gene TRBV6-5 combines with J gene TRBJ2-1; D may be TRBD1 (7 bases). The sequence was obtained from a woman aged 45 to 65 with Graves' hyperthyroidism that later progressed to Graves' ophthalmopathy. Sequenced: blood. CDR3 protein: CASSYSNDPGGSDNEQFF. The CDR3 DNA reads TGTGCCAGCAGTTACTCGAATGATCCAGGGGGGTCAGACAATGAGCAGTTCTTC.